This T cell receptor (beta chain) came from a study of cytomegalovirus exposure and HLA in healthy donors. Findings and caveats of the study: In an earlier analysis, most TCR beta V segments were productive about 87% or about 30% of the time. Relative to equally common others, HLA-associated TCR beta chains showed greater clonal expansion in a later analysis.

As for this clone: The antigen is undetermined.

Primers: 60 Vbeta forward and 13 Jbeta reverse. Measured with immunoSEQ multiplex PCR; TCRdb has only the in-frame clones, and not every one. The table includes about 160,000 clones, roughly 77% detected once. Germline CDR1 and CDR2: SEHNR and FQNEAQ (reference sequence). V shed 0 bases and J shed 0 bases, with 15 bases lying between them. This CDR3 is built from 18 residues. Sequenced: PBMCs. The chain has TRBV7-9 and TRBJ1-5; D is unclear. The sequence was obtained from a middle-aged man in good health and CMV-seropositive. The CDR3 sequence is CASSLAILWEYSNQPQHF. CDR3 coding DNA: TGTGCCAGCAGCTTAGCGATCCTCTGGGAGTATAGCAATCAGCCCCAGCATTTT.